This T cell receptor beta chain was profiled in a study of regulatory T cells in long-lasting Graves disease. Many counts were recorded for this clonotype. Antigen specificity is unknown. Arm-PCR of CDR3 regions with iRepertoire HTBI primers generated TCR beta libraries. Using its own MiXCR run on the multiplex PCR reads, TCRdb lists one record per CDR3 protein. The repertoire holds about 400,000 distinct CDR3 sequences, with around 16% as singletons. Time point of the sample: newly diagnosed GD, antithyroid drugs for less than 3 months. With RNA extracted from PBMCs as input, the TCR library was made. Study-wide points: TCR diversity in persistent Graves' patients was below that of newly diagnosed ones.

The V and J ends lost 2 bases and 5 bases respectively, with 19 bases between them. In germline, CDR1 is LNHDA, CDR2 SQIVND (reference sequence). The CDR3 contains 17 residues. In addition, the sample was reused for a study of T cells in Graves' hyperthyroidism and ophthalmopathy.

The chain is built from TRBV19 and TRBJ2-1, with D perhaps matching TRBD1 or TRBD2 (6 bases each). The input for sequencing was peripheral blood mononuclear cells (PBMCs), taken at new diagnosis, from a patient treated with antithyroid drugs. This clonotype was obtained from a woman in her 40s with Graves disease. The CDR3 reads CASSIWDTPGANNEQFF. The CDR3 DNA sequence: TGTGCCAGTAGTATATGGGACACACCGGGAGCCAACAATGAGCAGTTCTTC.